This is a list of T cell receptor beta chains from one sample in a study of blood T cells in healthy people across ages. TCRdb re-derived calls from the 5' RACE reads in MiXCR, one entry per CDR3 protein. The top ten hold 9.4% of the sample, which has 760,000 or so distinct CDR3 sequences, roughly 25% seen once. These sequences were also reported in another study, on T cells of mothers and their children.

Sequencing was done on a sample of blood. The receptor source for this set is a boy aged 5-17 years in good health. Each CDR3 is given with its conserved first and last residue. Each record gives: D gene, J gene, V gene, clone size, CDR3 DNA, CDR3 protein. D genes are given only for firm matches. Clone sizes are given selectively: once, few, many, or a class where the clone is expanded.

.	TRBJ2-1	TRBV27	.	TGTGCCAGCAGCAGAGGAGAACGACTCCTCTACAATGAGCAGTTCTTC	CASSRGERLLYNEQFF
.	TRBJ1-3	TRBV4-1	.	TGCGCCAGCAGCCAAGCAGAGCCTCCCTCTGGAAACACCATATATTTT	CASSQAEPPSGNTIYF
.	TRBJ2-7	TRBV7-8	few	TGTGCCAGCGCAAGGGCGGGGTCTACGGCTGGCGAGCAGTACTTC	CASARAGSTAGEQYF
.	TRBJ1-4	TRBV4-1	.	TGCGCCAGCAGCCAAGATACGGGGATAGAGGAAAAACTGTTTTTT	CASSQDTGIEEKLFF
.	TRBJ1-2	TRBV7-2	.	TGTGCCAGCAGCGTAGCGGGGGGCGGCTACACCTTC	CASSVAGGGYTF
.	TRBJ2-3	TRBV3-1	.	TGTGCCAGCAGCCAGGGGACAATCCCAGATACGCAGTATTTT	CASSQGTIPDTQYF
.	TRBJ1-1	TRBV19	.	TGTGCCAGTAGTATGAGCCCCTTACCCGGAGCTTTCTTT	CASSMSPLPGAFF
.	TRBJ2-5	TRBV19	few	TGTGCCAGTAGTAGGGACAACAAGGGCCAAGAGACCCAGTACTTC	CASSRDNKGQETQYF
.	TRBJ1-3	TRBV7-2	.	TGTGCCAGCAAAGGGTTCTCTGGAAACACCATATATTTT	CASKGFSGNTIYF
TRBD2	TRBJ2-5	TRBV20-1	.	TGCAGTGCTGGGGCCGGGGGGGAGACCCAGTACTTC	CSAGAGGETQYF
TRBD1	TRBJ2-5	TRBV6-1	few	TGTGCCAGCAGTGAAAAGGGGGCCCCAGAGACCCAGTACTTC	CASSEKGAPETQYF
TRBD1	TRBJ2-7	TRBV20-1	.	TGCAGTGCTAGAGTGGCAGGGGGCTACGAGCAGTACTTC	CSARVAGGYEQYF
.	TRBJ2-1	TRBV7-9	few	TGTGCCAGCAGCCGCAGGTTGGGCAATGAGCAGTTCTTC	CASSRRLGNEQFF
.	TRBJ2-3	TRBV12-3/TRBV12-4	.	TGTGCCAGCAGTTTTAAGACCAGCACAGATACGCAGTATTTT	CASSFKTSTDTQYF
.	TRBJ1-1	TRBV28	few	TGTGCCAGCAGTGACCGGACAAGCTCTATGAACACTGAAGCTTTCTTT	CASSDRTSSMNTEAFF
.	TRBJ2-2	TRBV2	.	TGTGCCAGCAGCTCCCCCGGGGAGCTGTTTTTT	CASSSPGELFF
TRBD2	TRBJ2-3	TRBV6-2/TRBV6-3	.	TGTGCCAGCAGTTTTATCCTAGCGGGCACAGATACGCAGTATTTT	CASSFILAGTDTQYF
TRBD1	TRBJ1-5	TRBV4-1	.	TGCGCCAGCAGCCAACCTCGGGACAGCGTCAATCAGCCCCAGCATTTT	CASSQPRDSVNQPQHF
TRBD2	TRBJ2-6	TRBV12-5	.	TGTGCTGGGGGGGAGCTAGGGACCAACGTCCTGACTTTC	CAGGELGTNVLTF
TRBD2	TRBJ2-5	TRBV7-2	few	TGTGCCAGCAGCGTTAGCGGGCATGAGGTCGAGACCCAGTACTTC	CASSVSGHEVETQYF
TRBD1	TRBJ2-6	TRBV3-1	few	TGTGCCAGCAGCCTTCGGACAGGGCTCTCTGGGGCCAACGTCCTGACTTTC	CASSLRTGLSGANVLTF
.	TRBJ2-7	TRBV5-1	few	TGCGCCAGCAGCCCAGACAGCCCAGCACCCTACGAGCAGTACTTC	CASSPDSPAPYEQYF
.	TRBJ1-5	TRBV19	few	TGTGCCAGTGGAGACAGGCGCAATCAGCCCCAGCATTTT	CASGDRRNQPQHF
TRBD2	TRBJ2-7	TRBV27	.	TGTGCCACGCGGGTAGCGGGAGTAATTTACGAGCAGTACTTC	CATRVAGVIYEQYF
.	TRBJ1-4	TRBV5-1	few	TGCGCCAGCAGCTCGGAGGGCGCGCTTGAAAAACTGTTTTTT	CASSSEGALEKLFF